These 18 T cell receptor beta chains share one sample of origin, sequenced in a study of blood T cell repertoires in COVID-19. Sequencing was performed with immunoSEQ multiplex PCR; in TCRdb, only in-frame clones are kept and a portion is missing. The table lists about 58,000 clones, approximately 77% of them singletons, with about 32% in the top ten. Sequenced: peripheral blood. These receptors originate from a human donor in a cohort sampled during active COVID-19.

This clone was counted only a few times. This chain links TRBV11-2 with TRBJ1-5; tentatively, D is TRBD1 (6 bases). The CDR3 is made up of 15 amino acids. Germline V lookup: CDR1 SGHAT, CDR2 FQNNGV. Trimming took off 6 bases at V and 7 bases at J, with 19 bases between the two ends. In DNA, the CDR3 is TGTGCCAGCAGTCCCGGGAGGGGGAACGGACAGCCCCAGCATTTT. Translation gives CASSPGRGNGQPQHF.

The chain uses TRBV30 and TRBJ2-1, with TRBD1 matching 7 bases. The CDR3 contains 17 residues. CDR1 is GTSNPN and CDR2 is SVGIG in the germline V gene (reference sequence). Trimming cost V 1 base and J 0 bases; bases outside gene matches: 9. CDR3 sequence: CAWSAGQHGSSYNEQFF. The CDR3 DNA reads as TGTGCCTGGAGTGCGGGACAGCACGGTAGCTCCTACAATGAGCAGTTCTTC.

This chain connects TRBV5-1 to TRBJ1-3; possibly TRBD1 for D (6 bases). Germline CDR1 is SGHRS and CDR2 is YFSETQ. The CDR3 is made up of 11 amino acids. V was trimmed by 5 bases and J by 13 bases, leaving 13 bases between them. Here the CDR3 reads CASSSDRTIYF. The CDR3, as DNA: TGCGCCAGCAGTTCCGACAGGACTATATATTTT.

This chain uses TRBV3-1 (or the pseudogene TRBV3-2) with TRBJ1-2, with 8 bases identical to TRBD1. The CDR3 consists of 14 residues. Germline values: CDR1 LGHDT, CDR2 YNNKEL (reference sequence). The V segment lost 3 bases and the J segment 8 bases; nucleotides outside the gene matches: 8. The CDR3 region is CASSHTRTGRGYTF. As DNA, the CDR3 is TGTGCCAGCAGCCATACCAGGACAGGGCGAGGCTACACCTTC.

The rearrangement uses TRBV7-6 and TRBJ2-7; D is unresolved. This CDR3 is built from 16 residues. CDR1 is SGHVS, CDR2 FNYEAQ, per germline. Trimming pared 1 base from V and 0 bases from J, leaving 13 bases between. The CDR3 is CASSLGPPGGSYEQYF. The CDR3 DNA is TGTGCCAGCAGCTTAGGCCCCCCCGGCGGCTCCTACGAGCAGTACTTC. Full variable domain (outside the CDR3, taken from reference TRBV7-6 and TRBJ2-7): GAGVSQSPRYKVTKRGQDVALRCDPISGHVSLYWYRQALGQGPEFLTYFNYEAQQDKSGLPNDRFSAERPEGSISTLTIQRTEQRDSAMYRCASSLGPPGGSYEQYFGPGTRLTVT.

The chain is built from TRBV2 and TRBJ1-1; tentative D call: TRBD1 (6 bases). Germline V gene data show CDR1 as SNHLY and CDR2 as FYNNEI. V lost 6 bases to trimming and J lost 7 bases, with 15 bases between them. This CDR3 region has 13 residues. For the CDR3, the DNA is TGTGCCAGCAGGTCCGCAGGGGCAGGTGAAGCTTTCTTT. Translated, it gives CASRSAGAGEAFF.

The chain employs TRBV7-2 and TRBJ1-2; D remains unclear. From germline, CDR1 is SGHTA and CDR2 FQGNSA. The germline V and J ends were trimmed by 7 bases and 8 bases, with 14 bases remaining between them. The CDR3 sequence is 12 residues long. In nucleotides, the CDR3 is TGTGCCAGCACCTCCGAGAGCGGAGGCTACACCTTC. Protein: CASTSESGGYTF.

The chain is built from TRBV5-1 and TRBJ1-4, with 7 bases lining up with TRBD1. Germline V lookup: CDR1 SGHRS, CDR2 YFSETQ. This CDR3 region has 15 residues. The junction had 7 bases not matched to a gene; V was cut back by 4 bases and J by 4 bases. The CDR3 loop is CASSPTGAYNEKLFF. CDR3 DNA sequence: TGCGCCAGCAGCCCTACAGGGGCCTATAATGAAAAACTGTTTTTT.

This chain uses TRBV24-1 with TRBJ2-3; 9 bases agree with TRBD2. This CDR3 region has 14 residues. Germline CDR1 and CDR2: KGHDR and SFDVKD. J was trimmed by 2 bases and V by 9 bases; bases with no gene match: 5. The CDR3 reads CATLAGTNTDTQYF. In DNA, the CDR3 is TGTGCCACCCTAGCGGGGACCAACACAGATACGCAGTATTTT.

This clone has a single count. The chain carries TRBV5-1 and TRBJ1-6; TRBD1 aligns across 11 bases. Germline CDR1 SGHRS, CDR2 YFSETQ. This CDR3 is 15 amino acids long. V was clipped by 3 bases and J by 6 bases; unmatched bases: 2. The CDR3 DNA reads TGCGCCAGCAGCTGGACAGGGGGCATTAATTCACCCCTCCACTTT. Translated, it gives CASSWTGGINSPLHF.

This chain uses TRBV7-2 with TRBJ2-2, with D uncertain. CDR3 length: 14 amino acids. The germline V gene encodes CDR1 SGHTA and CDR2 FQGNSA. V was clipped by 4 bases and J by 4 bases, with 10 bases between them. CDR3: CASSSRLGTGELFF. The CDR3 DNA follows: TGTGCCAGCAGCTCCCGTCTCGGCACCGGGGAGCTGTTTTTT.

This chain joins TRBV27 and TRBJ2-3; D not certain. CDR3 length equals 16 residues. Germline CDR1 MNHEY, CDR2 SMNVEV (reference sequence). Trimming shortened V by 0 bases and J by 0 bases, and 10 bases separated the two germline ends. The DNA for the CDR3 is TGTGCCAGCAGTTTATCGGCCATTCCTAGCACAGATACGCAGTATTTT. Residues: CASSLSAIPSTDTQYF.

This chain joins TRBV4-3 and TRBJ2-3, with a tentative D call TRBD1 (6 bases). The V end was cut by 2 bases, the J end by 3 bases, with 21 bases between. The CDR3 spans 18 residues. Per the germline V gene, CDR1 is LGHNA and CDR2 is YSLEER. The CDR3 DNA sequence: TGCGCCAGCAGCCAACACCCAGGGGCGTCGAGGAGTACAGATACGCAGTATTTT. Amino acid sequence: CASSQHPGASRSTDTQYF.

This clone was observed a single time. This chain links TRBV4-3 with TRBJ2-7, with D uncertain. Germline CDR1 reads LGHNA; CDR2 reads YSLEER. V shed 0 bases and J shed 7 bases, with 10 bases lying between them. The CDR3 has 13 residues. CDR3: CASSQDAGREQYF. The CDR3 DNA is TGCGCCAGCAGCCAAGACGCAGGAAGGGAGCAGTACTTC.

The J gene is TRBJ2-7, the V gene TRBV15, with 8 bases fitting TRBD2. V was pared by 0 bases and J by 4 bases, with 5 bases of the junction left unmatched. Germline V gene lookup returns CDR1 LNHNV and CDR2 YYDKDF (reference sequence). The CDR3 length is 15 residues. The CDR3 DNA is TGTGCCACCAGCAGAGAGTCGAGCGGGAGTTACGAGCAGTACTTC. Encoded protein: CATSRESSGSYEQYF.

This chain links TRBV28 with TRBJ2-3; D unresolved. The CDR3 has 14 residues. The germline V gene encodes CDR1 MDHEN and CDR2 SYDVKM. V lost 8 bases, J lost 0 bases, and 12 bases lay in between. CDR3 loop: CASLQAGSTDTQYF. The CDR3 DNA reads TGTGCCAGCCTTCAGGCAGGTAGCACAGATACGCAGTATTTT.

V usage is TRBV28 and J usage is TRBJ1-5; D is ambiguous. Germline CDR1 is MDHEN and CDR2 is SYDVKM. Trimming shortened V by 3 bases and J by 5 bases, and 8 bases separated the two germline ends. The CDR3 length is 13 residues. CDR3 nucleotides: TGTGCCAGCAGTTTCACACCCTATCAGCCCCAGCATTTT. Translating gives CASSFTPYQPQHF. The full variable domain, in which reference TRBV28 and TRBJ1-5 provide the parts outside the CDR3, is DVKVTQSSRYLVKRTGEKVFLECVQDMDHENMFWYRQDPGLGLRLIYFSYDVKMKEKGDIPEGYSVSREKKERFSLILESASTNQTSMYLCASSFTPYQPQHFGDGTRLSIL.

Ten or more counts support this clone. The rearrangement uses TRBV2 and TRBJ2-3, with D unresolved. V was cut by 6 bases and J by 5 bases, with 24 bases left in between. Germline V gene sequence: CDR1 SNHLY, CDR2 FYNNEI. The CDR3 is made up of 17 amino acids. The DNA for the CDR3 is TGTGCCAGCAGCGCAAGCCCCGCTAACTCCCTAAGAGATACGCAGTATTTT. The encoded protein is CASSASPANSLRDTQYF.